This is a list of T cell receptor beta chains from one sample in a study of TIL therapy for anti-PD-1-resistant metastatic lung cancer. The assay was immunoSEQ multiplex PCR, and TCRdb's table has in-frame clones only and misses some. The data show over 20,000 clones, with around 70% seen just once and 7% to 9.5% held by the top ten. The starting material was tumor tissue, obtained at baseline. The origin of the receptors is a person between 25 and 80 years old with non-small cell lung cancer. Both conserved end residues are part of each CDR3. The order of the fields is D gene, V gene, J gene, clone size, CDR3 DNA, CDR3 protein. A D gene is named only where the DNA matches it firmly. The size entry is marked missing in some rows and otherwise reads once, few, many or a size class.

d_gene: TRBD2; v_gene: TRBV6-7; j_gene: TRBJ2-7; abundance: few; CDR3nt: TGTGCCAGCAGACCTTCCGGGACGGCCGGACTCTCACTAGCGGGGGGGCCGTTGGAGCAGTACTTC; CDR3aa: CASRPSGTAGLSLAGGPLEQYF
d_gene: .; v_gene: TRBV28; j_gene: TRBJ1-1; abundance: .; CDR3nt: TGTGCCAGCAGTTCCCGGGGGGGCCGGAGAGGAGCTTTCTTT; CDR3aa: CASSSRGGRRGAFF
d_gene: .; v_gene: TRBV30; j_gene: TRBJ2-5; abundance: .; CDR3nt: TGTGCCTGGATACTAAAGCAAGGGGCAGCAGAGACCCAGTACTTC; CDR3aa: CAWILKQGAAETQYF
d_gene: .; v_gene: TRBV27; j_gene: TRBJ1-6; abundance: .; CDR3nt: TGTGCCAGCAGTTTACTCCGGGAATGGGCCTATAATTCACCCCTCCACTTT; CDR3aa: CASSLLREWAYNSPLHF
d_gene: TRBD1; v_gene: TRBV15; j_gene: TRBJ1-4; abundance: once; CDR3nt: TGTGCCACCAGCAGAGATCGCGGGACAGGGGGTGAAAAACTGTTTTTT; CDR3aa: CATSRDRGTGGEKLFF
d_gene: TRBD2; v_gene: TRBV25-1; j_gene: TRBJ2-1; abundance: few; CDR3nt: TGTGCCAGCAGGTATAGCGGGGGATCCTACAATGAGCAGTTCTTC; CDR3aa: CASRYSGGSYNEQFF
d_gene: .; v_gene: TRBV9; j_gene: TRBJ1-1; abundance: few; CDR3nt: TGTGCCAGCAGCGGGGAGTCCTCGGGACACCTCATTCAGGCTTTCTTT; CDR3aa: CASSGESSGHLIQAFF
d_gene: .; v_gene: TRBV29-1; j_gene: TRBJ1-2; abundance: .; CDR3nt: TGCAGCGGGGGGGAAGCTAACTATGGCTACACCTTC; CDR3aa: CSGGEANYGYTF
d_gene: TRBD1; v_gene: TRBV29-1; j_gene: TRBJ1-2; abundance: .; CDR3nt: TGCAGCGTTCGGACAGGGGACGGGTATGGCTACACCTTC; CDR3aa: CSVRTGDGYGYTF
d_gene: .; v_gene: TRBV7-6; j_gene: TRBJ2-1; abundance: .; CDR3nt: TGTGCCAGCGCCTACCGGGGCAGGGCAGGGCGAAGCTCCTACAATGAGCAGTTCTTC; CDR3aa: CASAYRGRAGRSSYNEQFF